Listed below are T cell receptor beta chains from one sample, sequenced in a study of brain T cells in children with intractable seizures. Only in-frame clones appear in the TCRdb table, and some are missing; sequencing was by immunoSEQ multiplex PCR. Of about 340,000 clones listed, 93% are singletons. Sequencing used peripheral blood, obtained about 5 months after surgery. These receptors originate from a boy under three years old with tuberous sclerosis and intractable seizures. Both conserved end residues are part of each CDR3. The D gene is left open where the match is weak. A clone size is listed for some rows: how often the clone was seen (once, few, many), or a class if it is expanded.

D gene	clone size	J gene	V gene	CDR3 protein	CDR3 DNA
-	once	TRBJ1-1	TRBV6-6	CASSYWDGLNTEAFF	TGTGCCAGCAGTTACTGGGACGGTTTGAACACTGAAGCTTTCTTT
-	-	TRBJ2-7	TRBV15	CATSRKNRDEQYF	TGTGCCACCAGCAGAAAAAACCGGGACGAGCAGTACTTC
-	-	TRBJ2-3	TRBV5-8	CASSFTSRPRDTQYF	TGTGCCAGCAGCTTTACTAGCAGGCCGCGGGATACGCAGTATTTT
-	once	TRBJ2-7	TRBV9	CASSVGGIGYEQYF	TGTGCCAGCAGCGTAGGGGGGATCGGCTACGAGCAGTACTTC
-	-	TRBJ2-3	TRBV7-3	CASTELLTDTQYF	TGTGCCAGCACTGAGCTGCTCACAGATACGCAGTATTTT
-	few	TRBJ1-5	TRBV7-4	CASSLDVGLRHPLCSNQPQHF	TGTGCCAGCAGCTTAGACGTGGGCCTACGGCACCCACTGTGTAGCAATCAGCCCCAGCATTTT
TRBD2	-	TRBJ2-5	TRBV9	CASSVGLAGDEETQYF	TGTGCCAGCAGCGTAGGACTAGCGGGAGACGAAGAGACCCAGTACTTC
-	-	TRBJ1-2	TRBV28	CASSLQGRSYGYTF	TGTGCCAGCTCCCTGCAGGGGCGAAGCTATGGCTACACCTTC
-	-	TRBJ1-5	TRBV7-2	CASSFRDLQPQHF	TGTGCCAGCAGCTTCAGGGACCTCCAGCCCCAGCATTTT
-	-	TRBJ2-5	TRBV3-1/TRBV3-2	CASRGRETQYF	TGTGCCAGCAGGGGCCGGGAGACCCAGTACTTC
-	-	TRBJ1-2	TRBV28	CASSYRRKMDYGYTF	TGTGCCAGCAGCTACCGAAGAAAAATGGACTATGGCTACACCTTC
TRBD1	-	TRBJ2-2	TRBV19	CATDQGTESTGELFF	TGTGCCACCGACCAGGGGACAGAAAGTACCGGGGAGCTGTTTTTT
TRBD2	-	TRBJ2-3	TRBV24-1	CATSDSAAGGPTDTQYF	TGTGCCACCAGTGATTCGGCAGCGGGGGGACCCACAGATACGCAGTATTTT
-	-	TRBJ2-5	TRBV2	CASSPLSSDTQETQYF	TGTGCCAGCAGCCCCCTTTCATCGGACACCCAAGAGACCCAGTACTTC
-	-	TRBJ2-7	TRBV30	CAWRMTNSYEQYF	TGTGCCTGGAGGATGACCAACTCCTACGAGCAGTACTTC
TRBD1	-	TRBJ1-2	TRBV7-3	CASSSGQGYGYTF	TGTGCCAGCAGCTCCGGACAGGGCTATGGCTACACCTTC
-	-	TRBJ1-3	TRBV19	CASSTPRGSGNTIYF	TGTGCCAGTAGTACCCCCCGGGGCTCTGGAAACACCATATATTTT
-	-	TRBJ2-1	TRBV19	CASTWGAYNEQFF	TGTGCCAGTACCTGGGGCGCCTACAATGAGCAGTTCTTC
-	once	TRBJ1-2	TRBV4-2	CASSQEVSTYGYTF	TGTGCCAGCAGCCAAGAGGTCTCCACCTATGGCTACACCTTC
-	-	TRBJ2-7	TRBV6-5	CASSTAPGTVYEQYF	TGTGCCAGCAGTACGGCCCCGGGAACGGTCTACGAGCAGTACTTC
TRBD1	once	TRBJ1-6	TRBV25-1	CASSEYWGQGDSPLHF	TGTGCCAGCAGTGAATATTGGGGACAGGGCGACTCACCCCTCCACTTT
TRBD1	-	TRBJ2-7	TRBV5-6	CASSEDHRGHYEQYF	TGTGCCAGCAGCGAAGATCACAGGGGGCACTACGAGCAGTACTTC
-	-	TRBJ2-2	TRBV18	CASSPPLPGELFF	TGTGCCAGCTCACCGCCCCTACCCGGGGAGCTGTTTTTT
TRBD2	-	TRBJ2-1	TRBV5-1	CASSFRSGTSGGAYNEQFF	TGCGCCAGCAGCTTCCGATCCGGGACTAGCGGGGGGGCCTACAATGAGCAGTTCTTC
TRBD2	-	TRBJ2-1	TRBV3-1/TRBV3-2	CASSRSSGGASSYNEQFF	TGTGCCAGCAGCCGGAGTAGCGGGGGGGCCAGCTCCTACAATGAGCAGTTCTTC
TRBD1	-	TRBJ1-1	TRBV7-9	CASSLRTGGTPEAFF	TGTGCCAGCAGCTTACGGACAGGGGGCACCCCTGAAGCTTTCTTT
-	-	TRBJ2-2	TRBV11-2	CASSLDNLGVTNTGELFF	TGTGCCAGCAGCTTAGATAACCTCGGGGTAACGAACACCGGGGAGCTGTTTTTT
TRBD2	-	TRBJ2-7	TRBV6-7	CASSYLPSGRDLEQYF	TGTGCCAGCAGTTACTTACCTAGCGGGAGGGATCTCGAGCAGTACTTC
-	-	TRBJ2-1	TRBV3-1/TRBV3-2	CASMASSYNEQFF	TGTGCCAGCATGGCGAGCTCCTACAATGAGCAGTTCTTC
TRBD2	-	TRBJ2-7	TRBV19	CASSATGTSGSYEQYF	TGTGCCAGTAGTGCTACCGGGACTAGCGGCTCCTACGAGCAGTACTTC
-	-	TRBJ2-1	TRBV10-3	CAISGDSLWFF	TGTGCCATCAGTGGTGACTCGCTTTGGTTCTTC
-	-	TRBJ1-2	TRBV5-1	CASHLGSSPPLYGYTF	TGCGCCAGCCATTTGGGGAGTTCTCCACCCCTCTATGGCTACACCTTC
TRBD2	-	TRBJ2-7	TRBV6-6	CASSYHTSGYEQYF	TGTGCCAGCAGTTATCACACTAGCGGCTACGAGCAGTACTTC
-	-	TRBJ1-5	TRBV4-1	CASSRDGNNQPQHF	TGCGCCAGCAGCAGGGATGGTAACAATCAGCCCCAGCATTTT
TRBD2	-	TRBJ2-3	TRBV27	CASSLSPLAGTDTQYF	TGTGCCAGCAGTTTATCTCCACTAGCGGGCACAGATACGCAGTATTTT
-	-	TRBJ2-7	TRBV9	CASSVDPIGGASYEQYF	TGTGCCAGCAGCGTAGACCCAATCGGGGGCGCCTCCTACGAGCAGTACTTC
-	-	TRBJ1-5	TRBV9	CASSVGTSNQPQHF	TGTGCCAGCAGCGTAGGGACTAGCAATCAGCCCCAGCATTTT
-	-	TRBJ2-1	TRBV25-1	CASSGQGNEQFF	TGTGCCAGCAGTGGGCAAGGCAATGAGCAGTTCTTC
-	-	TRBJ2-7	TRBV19	CASSIQDRASYEQYF	TGTGCCAGTAGTATCCAGGACCGGGCCTCTTACGAGCAGTACTTC
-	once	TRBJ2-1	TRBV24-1	CATSDWGDEQFF	TGTGCCACCAGTGATTGGGGGGATGAGCAGTTCTTC
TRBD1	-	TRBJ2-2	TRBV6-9	CASTSIRTGARTGELFF	TGTGCCAGCACCTCTATTCGGACAGGGGCGAGAACCGGGGAGCTGTTTTTT
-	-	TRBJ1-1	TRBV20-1	CSASRSSTRVGTEAFF	TGCAGTGCTAGTCGTTCGAGCACGAGAGTCGGCACTGAAGCTTTCTTT
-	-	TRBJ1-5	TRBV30	CAWSMTAWGNQPQHF	TGTGCCTGGAGTATGACCGCTTGGGGCAATCAGCCCCAGCATTTT
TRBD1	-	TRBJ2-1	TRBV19	CASSSGTGSYNEQFF	TGTGCCAGTAGTTCCGGGACAGGGTCCTACAATGAGCAGTTCTTC
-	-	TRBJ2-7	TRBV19	CASSIGTSSSYEQYF	TGTGCCAGTAGTATCGGGACTTCCAGCTCCTACGAGCAGTACTTC
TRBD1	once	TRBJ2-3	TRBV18	CASSRAGGADTQYF	TGTGCCAGCTCACGGGCAGGGGGAGCAGATACGCAGTATTTT